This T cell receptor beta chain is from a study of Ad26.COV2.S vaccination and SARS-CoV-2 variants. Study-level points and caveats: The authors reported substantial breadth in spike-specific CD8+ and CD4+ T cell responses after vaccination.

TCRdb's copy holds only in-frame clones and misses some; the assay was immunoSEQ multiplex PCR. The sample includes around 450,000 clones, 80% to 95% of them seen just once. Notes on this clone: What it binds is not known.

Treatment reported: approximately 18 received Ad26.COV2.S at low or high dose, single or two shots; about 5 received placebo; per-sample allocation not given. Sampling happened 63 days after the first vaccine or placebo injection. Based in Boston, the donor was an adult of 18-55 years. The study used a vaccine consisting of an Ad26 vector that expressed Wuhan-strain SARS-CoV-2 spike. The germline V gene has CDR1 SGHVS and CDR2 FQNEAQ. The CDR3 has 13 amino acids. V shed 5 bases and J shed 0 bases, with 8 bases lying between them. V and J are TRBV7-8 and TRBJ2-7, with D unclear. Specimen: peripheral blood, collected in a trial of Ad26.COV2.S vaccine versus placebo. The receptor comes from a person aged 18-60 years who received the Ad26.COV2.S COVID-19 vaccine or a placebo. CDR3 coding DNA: TGTGCCAGCAGCCCCCATAGCTCCTACGAGCAGTACTTC. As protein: CASSPHSSYEQYF.